Following are 20 T cell receptor beta chains from one sample sequenced in a study of shared clonotypes between healthy human individuals. The protocol was immunoSEQ multiplex PCR, while the TCRdb copy is restricted to in-frame clones and leaves out a portion. The sample gives 450,000 to 500,000 clones, 75% to 85% of which show up once; under 15% is in the top ten. Sequencing was done on a sample of PBMCs. These receptors came from a woman between 40 and 55 years old in good health. Some clones in this sample may be carry-over from other donors' samples.

In regard to this clone: The identical CDR3 is also encoded by other nucleotide sequences in the sample. The chain recombines TRBV7-2 with TRBJ2-7; the match to TRBD2 covers 7 bases. Trimming at V came to 3 bases and at J to 4 bases, leaving 6 bases not matched to a gene. Germline lookup yields CDR1 SGHTA and CDR2 FQGNSA. The CDR3 extends over 14 amino acids. The CDR3 protein is CASSLGAGAYEQYF. DNA for the CDR3: TGTGCCAGCAGCTTGGGTGCGGGAGCTTACGAGCAGTACTTC.

This rearrangement joins TRBV28 to TRBJ2-7; D possibly corresponds to TRBD2 (6 bases). Trimming left V 1 base short and J 5 bases short, with 24 bases between. The germline CDR1 and CDR2 sequences are MDHEN and SYDVKM. The CDR3 has 18 amino acids. DNA of the CDR3: TGTGCCAGCAGTTTATCTCCTGTAGGAGTCGGAAGGGAGGACGAGCAGTACTTC. Translating gives CASSLSPVGVGREDEQYF.

The chain couples TRBV11-2 to TRBJ1-3; D perhaps matches TRBD1 (5 bases). Trimming shortened V by 4 bases and J by 1 base, and 8 bases separated the two germline ends. CDR1 SGHAT and CDR2 FQNNGV come from the germline V gene. The CDR3 has 14 residues. The CDR3 sequence is CASSSQGSGNTIYF. CDR3 DNA: TGTGCCAGCAGCTCTCAGGGTTCTGGAAACACCATATATTTT.

This chain uses TRBV14 with TRBJ2-7; 12 bases line up with TRBD2. Germline-derived CDR1 and CDR2 are SGHDN and FVKESK. CDR3 length: 15 residues. The junction had 1 base not matched to a gene; V was cut back by 4 bases and J by 0 bases. The CDR3 region has the DNA TGTGCCAGCAGCCGGACTAGCGGGGTCTCCTACGAGCAGTACTTC. It specifies CASSRTSGVSYEQYF.

In this sample, this clone turned up many times. The chain combines TRBV7-6 with TRBJ2-3, with 7 bases lining up with TRBD1. The CDR3 is 14 residues long. CDR1 is SGHVS, CDR2 FNYEAQ, per germline. V was clipped by 4 bases and J by 4 bases; unmatched bases: 5. The CDR3 here is CASSSWDSPDTQYF. The DNA of the CDR3 is TGTGCCAGCAGCTCCTGGGACAGCCCAGATACGCAGTATTTT.

In this sample, this clone turned up a few times. The chain employs TRBV30 and TRBJ2-5; no firm D call. CDR1 and CDR2 (germline): GTSNPN, SVGIG (reference sequence). Between the trimmed V and J ends, which lost 4 bases and 1 base, there was a span of 4 bases. The CDR3 length is 11 residues. The CDR3 nucleotides are TGTGCCTGGACGGGCCAAGAGACCCAGTACTTC. Its protein is CAWTGQETQYF.

This clone appeared a few times. The junction does not match germline at one end; this may be a read error. At the DNA level, this CDR3 is encoded by other sequences in the same sample as well. The rearrangement links TRBV5-1 to TRBJ1-1; D unclear. Germline values: CDR1 SGHRS, CDR2 YFSETQ. The CDR3 has 15 amino acids. The CDR3 DNA reads as TGCGCCAGCAGCTCGAACCGACAAGGAGGCACTGAAGCCTTCTTT. Encoded protein: CASSSNRQGGTEAFF.

The chain carries TRBV2 and TRBJ2-5; unclear D gene. Germline V gene data show CDR1 as SNHLY and CDR2 as FYNNEI. V was cut by 2 bases and J by 7 bases, with 5 bases left in between. The CDR3 has 11 residues. The CDR3 nucleotides read TGTGCCAGCAGTGAATCCGGGACCCAGTACTTC. As protein: CASSESGTQYF.

CDR3: CASSLALGQYNEQFF. The CDR3 region has the DNA TGTGCCAGCAGCTTGGCGTTGGGCCAATACAATGAGCAGTTCTTC. The chain employs TRBV5-8 and TRBJ2-1; D not resolved. Trimming pared 0 bases from V and 4 bases from J, leaving 11 bases between. This CDR3 comprises 15 residues. Germline-derived CDR1 and CDR2 are SGHTS and YDEGEE. The full variable domain, in which reference TRBV5-8 and TRBJ2-1 provide the parts outside the CDR3, is EAGVTQSPTHLIKTRGQQATLRCSPISGHTSVYWYQQALGLGLQFLLWYDEGEERNRGNFPPRFSGRQFPNYSSELNVNALELEDSALYLCASSLALGQYNEQFFGPGTRLTVL.

The rearrangement joins TRBV28 to TRBJ1-2; D is unclear. Trimming took 2 bases from V and 7 from J, leaving 20 bases between them. The CDR3 runs 16 residues. Germline CDR1 is MDHEN and CDR2 is SYDVKM. The CDR3 nucleotides read TGTGCCAGCAGTTTAGTGGGCCAGGAGGTCCCCACTGGCTACACCTTC. As protein: CASSLVGQEVPTGYTF.

This clone appeared once. The V gene is TRBV5-5, the J gene TRBJ1-3; no clear D gene. Germline V gene sequence: CDR1 SGHKS, CDR2 YYEKEE (reference sequence). Deletions cut 4 bases from V and 0 bases from J, with 11 bases between. This CDR3 comprises 15 residues. CDR3 in amino acids: CASSPGLRSGNTIYF. CDR3 DNA sequence: TGTGCCAGCAGCCCGGGCCTTCGCTCTGGAAACACCATATATTTT.

The V call is TRBV7-9, the J call TRBJ2-1; the D is unclear. With 4 bases removed from V and 0 bases from J, the gap between germline ends came to 19 bases. Germline V gives CDR1 SEHNR, CDR2 FQNEAQ (reference sequence). The CDR3 loop spans 18 amino acids. The CDR3 sequence is CASSSSGWWHSSYNEQFF. In DNA, the CDR3 is TGTGCCAGCAGCTCCTCTGGTTGGTGGCACAGCTCCTACAATGAGCAGTTCTTC.

The V gene is TRBV9, the J gene TRBJ2-3; perhaps TRBD2 as D (5 bases). CDR3 size: 14 residues. CDR1 and CDR2 (germline): SGDLS, YYNGEE. The V end was cut by 0 bases, the J end by 5 bases, with 10 bases between. This CDR3 is CASSVAASRDTQYF. Written as DNA, the CDR3 is TGTGCCAGCAGCGTAGCGGCTAGCCGAGATACGCAGTATTTT.

The V call is TRBV5-1, the J call TRBJ2-7; D tentatively fits TRBD1 or TRBD2 (5 bases each). Trimming left V 3 bases short and J 2 bases short, with 9 bases between. In germline, CDR1 is SGHRS, CDR2 YFSETQ. This CDR3 contains 13 residues. In DNA form, the CDR3 reads TGCGCCAGCAGCTGGGACGGACCCTACGAGCAGTACTTC. Its protein product is CASSWDGPYEQYF.

The rearrangement uses TRBV7-6 and TRBJ2-5, with TRBD2 identical over 9 bases. V lost 4 bases and J lost 3; bases outside the gene matches: 9. Per the germline V gene, CDR1 is SGHVS and CDR2 is FNYEAQ. The CDR3 extends over 16 amino acids. CDR3 protein: CASSSTSGITKETQYF. DNA of the CDR3: TGTGCCAGCAGCTCGACTAGCGGAATAACTAAAGAGACCCAGTACTTC.

The chain couples TRBV28 to TRBJ2-2; TRBD2 might be the D (5 bases). The CDR3 is 17 amino acids. With 3 bases removed from V and 1 base from J, the gap between germline ends came to 15 bases. Germline V gene lookup returns CDR1 MDHEN and CDR2 SYDVKM. CDR3 in amino acids: CASSFRWAGRNTGELFF. The DNA of the CDR3 is TGTGCCAGCAGTTTCCGGTGGGCGGGTCGGAACACCGGGGAGCTGTTTTTT.

The rearrangement joins TRBV10-3 to TRBJ2-5; 7 positions match TRBD2. V lost 7 bases, J lost 3 bases, and 2 bases stayed unmatched. The CDR3 extends over 12 amino acids. The germline V gene has CDR1 ENHRY and CDR2 SYGVKD. The chain's CDR3 is CAIKGGEETQYF. CDR3 DNA: TGTGCCATCAAGGGAGGGGAAGAGACCCAGTACTTC.

This chain connects TRBV6-1 to TRBJ1-2; D remains unclear. Germline CDR1 reads MNHNS; CDR2 reads SASEGT. CDR3 length equals 14 residues. V dropped 8 bases and J dropped 4 bases, with 17 bases sitting between them. CDR3 DNA: TGTGCCAGCCGTCCGGAGACCAGAACCTATGGCTACACCTTC. Translated, it gives CASRPETRTYGYTF.

The V and J genes are TRBV19 and TRBJ1-5, with D uncertain. From germline, CDR1 is LNHDA and CDR2 SQIVND (reference sequence). Trimming cost V 4 bases and J 6 bases, with 16 bases left between them. The CDR3 loop spans 15 amino acids. The CDR3 sequence: CASSRTARSFQPQHF. The CDR3 nucleotides are TGTGCCAGTAGTAGGACGGCCCGATCCTTTCAGCCCCAGCATTTT.

The chain joins TRBV11-2 to TRBJ2-1; the match to TRBD2 covers 10 bases. CDR3 size: 16 residues. Germline-derived CDR1 and CDR2 are SGHAT and FQNNGV. V dropped 5 bases and J dropped 0; count of bases not matched to a gene: 4. In DNA form, the CDR3 reads TGTGCCAGCAGCCGCAGACTAGCGGGCTCCTACAATGAGCAGTTCTTC. Amino acid sequence: CASSRRLAGSYNEQFF.